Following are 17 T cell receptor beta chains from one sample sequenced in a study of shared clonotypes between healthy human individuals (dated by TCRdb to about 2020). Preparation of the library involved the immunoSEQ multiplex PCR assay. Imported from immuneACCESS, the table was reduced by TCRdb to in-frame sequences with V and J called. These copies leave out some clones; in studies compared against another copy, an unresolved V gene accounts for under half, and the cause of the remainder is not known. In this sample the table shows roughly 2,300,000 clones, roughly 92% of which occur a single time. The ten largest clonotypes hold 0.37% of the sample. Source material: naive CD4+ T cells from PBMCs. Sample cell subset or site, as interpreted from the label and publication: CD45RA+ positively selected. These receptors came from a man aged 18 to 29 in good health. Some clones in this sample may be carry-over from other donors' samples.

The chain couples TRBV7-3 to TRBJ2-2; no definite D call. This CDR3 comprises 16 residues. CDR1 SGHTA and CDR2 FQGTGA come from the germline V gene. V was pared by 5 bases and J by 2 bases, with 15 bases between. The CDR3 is CASSPPGSSNTGELFF. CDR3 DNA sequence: TGTGCCAGCAGCCCCCCTGGCTCGAGTAACACCGGGGAGCTGTTTTTT.

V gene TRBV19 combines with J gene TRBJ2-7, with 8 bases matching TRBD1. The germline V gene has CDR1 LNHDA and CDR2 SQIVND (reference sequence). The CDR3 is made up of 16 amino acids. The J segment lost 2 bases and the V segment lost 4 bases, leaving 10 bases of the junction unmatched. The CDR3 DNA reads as TGTGCCAGTAGTAAACTCCAGACAGGGGAGACCTACGAGCAGTACTTC. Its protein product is CASSKLQTGETYEQYF. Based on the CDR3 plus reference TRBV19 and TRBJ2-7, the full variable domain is DGGITQSPKYLFRKEGQNVTLSCEQNLNHDAMYWYRQDPGQGLRLIYYSQIVNDFQKGDIAEGYSVSREKKESFPLTVTSAQKNPTAFYLCASSKLQTGETYEQYFGPGTRLTVT.

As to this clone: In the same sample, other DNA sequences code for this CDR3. The CDR3 DNA reads as TGTGCCAGCAGCTTATTACTAAACACTGAAGCTTTCTTT. This encodes CASSLLLNTEAFF. The chain combines TRBV11-2 with TRBJ1-1; no firm D call. The CDR3 has 13 residues. Germline CDR1 is SGHAT and CDR2 is FQNNGV. The V gene lost 2 bases and the J gene lost 2 bases, with 6 bases spanning the gap.

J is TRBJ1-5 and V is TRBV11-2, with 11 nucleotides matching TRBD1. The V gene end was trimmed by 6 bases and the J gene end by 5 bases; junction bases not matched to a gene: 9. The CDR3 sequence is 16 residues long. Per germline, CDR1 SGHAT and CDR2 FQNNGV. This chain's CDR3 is CASRQDRGRMYQPQHF. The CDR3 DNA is TGTGCCAGCAGACAGGACAGGGGGCGTATGTATCAGCCCCAGCATTTT.

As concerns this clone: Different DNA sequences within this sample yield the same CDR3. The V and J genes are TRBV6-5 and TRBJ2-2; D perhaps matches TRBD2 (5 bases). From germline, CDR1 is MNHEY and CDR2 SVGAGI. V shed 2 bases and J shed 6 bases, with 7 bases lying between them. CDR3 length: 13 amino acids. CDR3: CASSYGGSGELFF. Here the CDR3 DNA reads TGTGCCAGCAGTTACGGAGGCTCCGGGGAGCTGTTTTTT.

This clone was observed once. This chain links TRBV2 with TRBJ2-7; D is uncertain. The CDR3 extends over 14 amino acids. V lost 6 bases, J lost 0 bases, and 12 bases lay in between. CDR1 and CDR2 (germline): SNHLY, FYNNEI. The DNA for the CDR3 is TGTGCCAGCAGCTCCGACCTCTACTCCTACGAGCAGTACTTC. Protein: CASSSDLYSYEQYF. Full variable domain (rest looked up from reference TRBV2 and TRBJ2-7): EPEVTQTPSHQVTQMGQEVILRCVPISNHLYFYWYRQILGQKVEFLVSFYNNEISEKSEIFDDQFSVERPDGSNFTLKIRSTKLEDSAMYFCASSSDLYSYEQYFGPGTRLTVT.

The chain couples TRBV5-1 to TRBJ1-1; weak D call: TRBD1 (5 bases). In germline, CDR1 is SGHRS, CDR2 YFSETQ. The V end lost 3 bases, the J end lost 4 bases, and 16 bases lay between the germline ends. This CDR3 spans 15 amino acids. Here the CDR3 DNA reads TGCGCCAGCAGCTCCGACAGCCACCCTGGCACTGAAGCTTTCTTT. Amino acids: CASSSDSHPGTEAFF.

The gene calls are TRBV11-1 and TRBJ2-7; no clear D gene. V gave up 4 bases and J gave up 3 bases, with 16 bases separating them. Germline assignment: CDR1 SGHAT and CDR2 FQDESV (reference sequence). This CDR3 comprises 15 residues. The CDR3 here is CASSWRPEPHYEQYF. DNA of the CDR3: TGTGCCAGCAGCTGGAGACCGGAGCCTCACTACGAGCAGTACTTC.

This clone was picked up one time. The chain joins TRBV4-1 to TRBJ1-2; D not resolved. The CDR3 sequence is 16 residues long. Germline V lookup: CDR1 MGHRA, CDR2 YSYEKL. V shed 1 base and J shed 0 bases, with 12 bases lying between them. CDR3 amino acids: CASSQVTLGPNYGYTF. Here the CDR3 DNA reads TGCGCCAGCAGCCAAGTAACCTTAGGCCCTAACTATGGCTACACCTTC.

The CDR3 reads CASSWVSTGELFF. The CDR3 coding sequence is TGTGCCAGCAGCTGGGTGAGCACCGGGGAGCTGTTTTTT. The chain uses TRBV5-4 and TRBJ2-2, with no clear D. This CDR3 is 13 amino acids long. Germline CDR1 and CDR2: SGHNT and YYREEE (reference sequence). V lost 3 bases to trimming and J lost 4 bases, with 7 bases between them.

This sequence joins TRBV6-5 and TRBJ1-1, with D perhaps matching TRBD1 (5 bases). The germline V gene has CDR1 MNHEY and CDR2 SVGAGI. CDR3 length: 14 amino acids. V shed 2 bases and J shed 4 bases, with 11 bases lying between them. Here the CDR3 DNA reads TGTGCCAGCAGTTACACTGACGGGGGCACTGAAGCTTTCTTT. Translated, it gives CASSYTDGGTEAFF.

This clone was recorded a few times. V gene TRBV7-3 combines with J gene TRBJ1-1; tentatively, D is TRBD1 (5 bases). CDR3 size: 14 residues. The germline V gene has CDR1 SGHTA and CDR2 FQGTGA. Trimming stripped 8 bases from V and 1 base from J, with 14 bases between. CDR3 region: CASSREGQNTEAFF. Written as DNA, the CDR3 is TGTGCCAGCTCTCGGGAGGGGCAGAACACTGAAGCTTTCTTT.

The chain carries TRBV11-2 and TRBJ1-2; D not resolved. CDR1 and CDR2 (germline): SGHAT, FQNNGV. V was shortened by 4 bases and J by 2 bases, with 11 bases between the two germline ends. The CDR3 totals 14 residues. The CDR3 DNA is TGTGCCAGCAGCTCAGGACGAGACAACTATGGCTACACCTTC. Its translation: CASSSGRDNYGYTF.

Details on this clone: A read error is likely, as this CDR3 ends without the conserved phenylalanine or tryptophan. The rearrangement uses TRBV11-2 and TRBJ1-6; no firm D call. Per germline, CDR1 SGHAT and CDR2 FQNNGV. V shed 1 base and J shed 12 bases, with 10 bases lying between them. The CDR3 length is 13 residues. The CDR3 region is CASSLVNGGPLHL. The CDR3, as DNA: TGTGCCAGCAGCTTAGTGAACGGAGGACCCCTCCACCTT.

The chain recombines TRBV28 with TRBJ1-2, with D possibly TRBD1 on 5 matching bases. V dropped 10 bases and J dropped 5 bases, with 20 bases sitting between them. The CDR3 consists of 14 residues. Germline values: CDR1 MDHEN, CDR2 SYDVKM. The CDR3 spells CATPAVGTVYGYTF. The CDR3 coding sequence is TGTGCCACCCCCGCGGTGGGGACGGTTTATGGCTACACCTTC.

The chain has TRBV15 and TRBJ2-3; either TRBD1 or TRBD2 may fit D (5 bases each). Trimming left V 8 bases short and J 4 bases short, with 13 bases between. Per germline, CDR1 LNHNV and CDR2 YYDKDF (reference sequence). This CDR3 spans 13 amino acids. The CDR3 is CATGTGLPDTQYF. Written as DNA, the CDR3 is TGTGCCACCGGGACGGGATTGCCAGATACGCAGTATTTT.

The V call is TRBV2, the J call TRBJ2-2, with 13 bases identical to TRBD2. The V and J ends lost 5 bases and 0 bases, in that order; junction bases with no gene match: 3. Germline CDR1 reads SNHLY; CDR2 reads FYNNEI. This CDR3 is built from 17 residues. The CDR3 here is CASSPGTSGTNTGELFF. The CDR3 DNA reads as TGTGCCAGCAGTCCCGGGACTAGCGGGACGAACACCGGGGAGCTGTTTTTT.